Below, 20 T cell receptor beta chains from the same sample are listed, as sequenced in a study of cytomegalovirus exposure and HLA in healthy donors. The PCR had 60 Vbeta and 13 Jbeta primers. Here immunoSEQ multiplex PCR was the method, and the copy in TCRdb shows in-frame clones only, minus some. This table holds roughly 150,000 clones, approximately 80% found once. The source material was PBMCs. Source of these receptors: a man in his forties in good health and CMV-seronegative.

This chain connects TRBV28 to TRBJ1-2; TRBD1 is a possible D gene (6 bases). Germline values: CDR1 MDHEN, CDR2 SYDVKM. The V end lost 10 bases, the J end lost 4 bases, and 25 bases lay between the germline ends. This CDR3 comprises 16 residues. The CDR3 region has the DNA TGTGCCACCGCAGGGAGTTCAGGGGATCCCACCTATGGCTACACCTTC. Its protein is CATAGSSGDPTYGYTF.

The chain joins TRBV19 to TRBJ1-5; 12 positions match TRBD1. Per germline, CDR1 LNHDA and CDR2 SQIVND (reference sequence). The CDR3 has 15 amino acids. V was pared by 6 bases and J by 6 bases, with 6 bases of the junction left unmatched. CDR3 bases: TGTGCCAGTAGGGTAGGGACAGGGGGCTTTCAGCCCCAGCATTTT. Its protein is CASRVGTGGFQPQHF.

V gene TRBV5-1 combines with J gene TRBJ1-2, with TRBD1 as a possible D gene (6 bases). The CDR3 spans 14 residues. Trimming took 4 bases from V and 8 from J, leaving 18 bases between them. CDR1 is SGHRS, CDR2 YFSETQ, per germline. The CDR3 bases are TGCGCCAGCAGCCAGGACAGTGATACAAGGGGCTACACCTTC. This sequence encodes CASSQDSDTRGYTF.

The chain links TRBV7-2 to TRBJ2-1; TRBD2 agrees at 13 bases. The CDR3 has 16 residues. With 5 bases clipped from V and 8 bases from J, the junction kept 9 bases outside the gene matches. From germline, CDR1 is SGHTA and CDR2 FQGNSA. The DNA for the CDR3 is TGTGCCAGCAGCCCAACTAGCGGGGGGGCCGGGGATGAGCAGTTCTTC. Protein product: CASSPTSGGAGDEQFF.

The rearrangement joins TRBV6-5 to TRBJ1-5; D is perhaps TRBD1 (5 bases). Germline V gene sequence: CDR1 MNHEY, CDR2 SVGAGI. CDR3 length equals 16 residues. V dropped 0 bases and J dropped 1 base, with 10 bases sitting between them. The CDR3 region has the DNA TGTGCCAGCAGTTACTCGTATCCAGGGAGCAATCAGCCCCAGCATTTT. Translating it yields CASSYSYPGSNQPQHF.

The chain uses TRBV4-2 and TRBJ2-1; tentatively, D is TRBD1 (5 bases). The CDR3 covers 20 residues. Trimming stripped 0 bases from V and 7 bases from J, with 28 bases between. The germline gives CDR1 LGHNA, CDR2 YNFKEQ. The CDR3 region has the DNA TGTGCCAGCAGCCAAGAAAAAACGGTGACAGCTACCCTTCCCAAGAATGAGCAGTTCTTC. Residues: CASSQEKTVTATLPKNEQFF.

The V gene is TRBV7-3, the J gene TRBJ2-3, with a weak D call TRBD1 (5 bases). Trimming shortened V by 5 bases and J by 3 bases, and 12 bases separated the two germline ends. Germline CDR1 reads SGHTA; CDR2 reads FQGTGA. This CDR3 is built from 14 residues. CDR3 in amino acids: CASSQGERTDTQYF. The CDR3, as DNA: TGTGCCAGCAGCCAAGGGGAAAGGACAGATACGCAGTATTTT.

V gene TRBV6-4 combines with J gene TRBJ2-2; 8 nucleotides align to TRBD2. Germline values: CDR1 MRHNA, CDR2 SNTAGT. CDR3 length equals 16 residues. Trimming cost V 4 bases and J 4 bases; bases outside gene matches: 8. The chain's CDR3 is CASSVFAGGITGELFF. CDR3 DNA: TGTGCCAGCAGTGTTTTCGCGGGAGGAATCACCGGGGAGCTGTTTTTT.

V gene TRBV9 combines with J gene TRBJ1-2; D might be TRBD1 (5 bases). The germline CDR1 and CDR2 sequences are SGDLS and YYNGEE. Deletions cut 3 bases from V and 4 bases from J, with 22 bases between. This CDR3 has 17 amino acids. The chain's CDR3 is CASSEPEEGFFSYGYTF. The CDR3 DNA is TGTGCCAGCAGCGAACCCGAGGAGGGGTTTTTTAGCTATGGCTACACCTTC.

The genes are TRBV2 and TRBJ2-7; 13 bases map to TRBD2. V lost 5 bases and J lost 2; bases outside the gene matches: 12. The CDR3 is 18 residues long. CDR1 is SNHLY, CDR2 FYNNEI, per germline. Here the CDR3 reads CASSFRRGTSGEPYEQYF. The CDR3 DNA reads TGTGCCAGCAGTTTCCGCCGTGGGACTAGCGGGGAACCCTACGAGCAGTACTTC.

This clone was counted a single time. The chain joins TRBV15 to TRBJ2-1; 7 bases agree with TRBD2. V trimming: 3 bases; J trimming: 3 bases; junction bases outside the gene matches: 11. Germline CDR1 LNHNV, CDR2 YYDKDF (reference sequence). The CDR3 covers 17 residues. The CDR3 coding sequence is TGTGCCACCAGCAGTGGATTAACTAGCGAGATCTACAATGAGCAGTTCTTC. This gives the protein CATSSGLTSEIYNEQFF.

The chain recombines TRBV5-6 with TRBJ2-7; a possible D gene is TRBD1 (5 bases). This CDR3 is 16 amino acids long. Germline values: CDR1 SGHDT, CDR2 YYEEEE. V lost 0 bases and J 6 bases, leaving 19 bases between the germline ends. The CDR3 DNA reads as TGTGCCAGCAGCTTGGGGGGCGGCGGAACATTACCCGAGCAGTACTTC. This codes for CASSLGGGGTLPEQYF.

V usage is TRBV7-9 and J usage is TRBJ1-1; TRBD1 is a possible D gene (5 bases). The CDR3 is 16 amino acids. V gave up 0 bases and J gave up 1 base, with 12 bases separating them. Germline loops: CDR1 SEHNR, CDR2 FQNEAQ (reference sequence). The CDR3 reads CASSLALGGGNTEAFF. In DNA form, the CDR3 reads TGTGCCAGCAGCTTAGCCCTCGGCGGGGGGAACACTGAAGCTTTCTTT.

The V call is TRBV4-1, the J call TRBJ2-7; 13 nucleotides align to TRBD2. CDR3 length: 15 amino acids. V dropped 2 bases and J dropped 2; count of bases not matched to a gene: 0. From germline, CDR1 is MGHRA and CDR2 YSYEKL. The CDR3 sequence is CASSQTSGRAYEQYF. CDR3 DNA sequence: TGCGCCAGCAGCCAAACTAGCGGGAGGGCCTACGAGCAGTACTTC.

Here the CDR3 DNA reads TGTGCCACCGGGGCGGGACCCTACAATGAGCAGTTCTTC. Protein sequence: CATGAGPYNEQFF. The gene calls are TRBV6-5 and TRBJ2-1; weak D call: TRBD2 (6 bases). Germline V gives CDR1 MNHEY, CDR2 SVGAGI. The CDR3 sequence is 13 residues long. Between the trimmed V and J ends, which lost 10 bases and 2 bases, there was a span of 12 bases.

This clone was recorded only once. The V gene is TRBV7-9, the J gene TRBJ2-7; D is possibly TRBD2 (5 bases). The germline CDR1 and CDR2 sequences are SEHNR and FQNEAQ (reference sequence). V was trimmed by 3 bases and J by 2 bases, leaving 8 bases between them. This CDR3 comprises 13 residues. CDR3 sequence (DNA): TGTGCCAGCAGCTTCGACGGGACCTACGAGCAGTACTTC. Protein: CASSFDGTYEQYF.

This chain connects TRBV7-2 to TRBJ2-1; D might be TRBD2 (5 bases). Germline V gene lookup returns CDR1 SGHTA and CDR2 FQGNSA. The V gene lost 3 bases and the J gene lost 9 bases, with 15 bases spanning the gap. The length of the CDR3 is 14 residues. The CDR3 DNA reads TGTGCCAGCAGCTTCGGAACTAGACGCGGTGAGCAGTTCTTC. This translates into CASSFGTRRGEQFF.

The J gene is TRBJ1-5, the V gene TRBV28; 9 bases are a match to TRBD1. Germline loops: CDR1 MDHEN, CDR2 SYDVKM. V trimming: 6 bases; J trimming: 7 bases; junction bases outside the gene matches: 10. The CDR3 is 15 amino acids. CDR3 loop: CASSWGQGVMQPQHF. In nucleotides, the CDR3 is TGTGCCAGCAGCTGGGGACAGGGAGTGATGCAGCCCCAGCATTTT. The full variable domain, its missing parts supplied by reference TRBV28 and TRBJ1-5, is DVKVTQSSRYLVKRTGEKVFLECVQDMDHENMFWYRQDPGLGLRLIYFSYDVKMKEKGDIPEGYSVSREKKERFSLILESASTNQTSMYLCASSWGQGVMQPQHFGDGTRLSIL.

The CDR3 DNA reads TGTGCCAGCAGCTCGGGGGATCTAGCGGGATCGAATGAGCAGTTCTTC. Protein: CASSSGDLAGSNEQFF. The chain couples TRBV11-3 to TRBJ2-1, with TRBD2 identical over 9 bases. After removal of 4 bases from V and 7 bases from J, the junction contained 11 bases not matched to a gene. The CDR3 loop spans 16 amino acids. Germline CDR1 and CDR2: SGHNT and YENEEA.

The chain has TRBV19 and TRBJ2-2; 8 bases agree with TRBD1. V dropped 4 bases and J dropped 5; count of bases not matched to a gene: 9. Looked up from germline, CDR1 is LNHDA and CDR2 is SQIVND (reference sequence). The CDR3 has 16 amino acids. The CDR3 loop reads CASSTGTGRGTGELFF. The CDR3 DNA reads TGTGCCAGTAGTACGGGGACAGGACGGGGGACCGGGGAGCTGTTTTTT.